These 27 T cell receptor beta chains were sequenced from one sample in a study of CD8 T cells in Susac syndrome. After extraction with the RNeasy kit, about 0.5 to 1 ug of the RNA was reverse transcribed using random hexamers. TCRdb analysed the immunoSEQ multiplex PCR reads with MiXCR anew, one entry per CDR3 protein. The sample comprises 200,000 to 250,000 distinct CDR3 sequences, 95% of which are singletons, and 0.095% rests with the top ten. The specimen sequenced was CD4+ T cells from PBMCs. The receptor set was obtained from a human donor with multiple sclerosis.

This chain joins TRBV12-3 or TRBV12-4 and TRBJ2-1; TRBD1 might be the D (8 bases). V lost 6 bases and J 7 bases, leaving 19 bases between the germline ends. The CDR3 loop spans 15 amino acids. The CDR3 here is CASRAGGGRRNEQFF. The CDR3 DNA follows: TGTGCCAGCAGGGCAGGGGGCGGGAGAAGGAATGAGCAGTTCTTC.

The J gene is TRBJ1-2, the V gene TRBV29-1; D ambiguous. This CDR3 contains 11 residues. The V and J ends lost 4 bases and 5 bases respectively, with 8 bases between them. CDR1 and CDR2 (germline): SQVTM, ANQGSEA. In DNA, the CDR3 is TGCAGCGTTGCCCTAAGTTATGGCTACACCTTC. Translating it yields CSVALSYGYTF. Complete variable domain (other parts from reference TRBV29-1 and TRBJ1-2): SAVISQKPSRDICQRGTSLTIQCQVDSQVTMMFWYRQQPGQSLTLIATANQGSEATYESGFVIDKFPISRPNLTFSTLTVSNMSPEDSSIYLCSVALSYGYTFGSGTRLTVV.

The J gene is TRBJ2-7, the V gene TRBV30, with TRBD1 as a possible D gene (6 bases). Trimming shortened V by 6 bases and J by 4 bases, and 13 bases separated the two germline ends. Germline V lookup: CDR1 GTSNPN, CDR2 SVGIG (reference sequence). This CDR3 comprises 12 residues. The CDR3 reads CACTQGNYEQYF. CDR3 in DNA: TGTGCCTGCACACAGGGAAATTACGAGCAGTACTTC.

V is TRBV15 and J is TRBJ1-5, with D possibly being TRBD1 (5 bases). The CDR3 loop spans 13 amino acids. Per the germline V gene, CDR1 is LNHNV and CDR2 is YYDKDF (reference sequence). V was clipped by 10 bases and J by 7 bases, with 17 bases between them. CDR3 sequence (DNA): TGTGCCATCGGGCCCCCAGGGATGCAGCCCCAGCATTTT. It encodes CAIGPPGMQPQHF.

The DNA of the CDR3 is TGTGCCAGCAGTGCGTCCACCGGGAGCAAAAACATTCAGTACTTC. Encoded protein: CASSASTGSKNIQYF. The chain has TRBV25-1 and TRBJ2-4; tentatively, D is TRBD2 (6 bases). The germline V gene encodes CDR1 MGHDK and CDR2 SYGVNS. CDR3 size: 15 residues. Between the trimmed V and J ends, which lost 4 bases and 3 bases, there was a span of 13 bases. Looking up the rest from reference TRBV25-1 and TRBJ2-4 gives the full variable domain: EADIYQTPRYLVIGTGKKITLECSQTMGHDKMYWYQQDPGMELHLIHYSYGVNSTEKGDLSSESTVSRIRTEHFPLTLESARPSHTSQYLCASSASTGSKNIQYFGAGTRLSVL.

This sequence joins TRBV12-5 and TRBJ1-1, with D maybe TRBD1 (6 bases). Germline CDR1 LGHNT, CDR2 FRNRAP. The CDR3 is 16 residues long. Trimming stripped 5 bases from V and 3 bases from J, with 19 bases between. The CDR3 is CASGIPQRGAYTEAFF. CDR3 nucleotides: TGTGCTAGTGGTATCCCCCAACGGGGGGCATACACTGAAGCTTTCTTT.

This chain uses TRBV9 with TRBJ1-6; D ambiguous. This CDR3 is built from 13 residues. CDR1 is SGDLS and CDR2 is YYNGEE in the germline V gene. The ends were cut back, 7 bases at V and 7 bases at J, with 12 bases in the middle. The CDR3 coding sequence is TGTGCCAGCGCGCCCTCCTTGAATTCACCCCTCCACTTT. Its translation: CASAPSLNSPLHF.

The rearrangement links TRBV20-1 to TRBJ2-5, with D perhaps matching TRBD2 (7 bases). The CDR3 sequence is 13 residues long. V shed 5 bases and J shed 5 bases, with 15 bases lying between them. From germline, CDR1 is DFQATT and CDR2 SNEGSKA (reference sequence). The CDR3 DNA reads TGCAGTGCTCAGAGAGGGAGGGGGGAGACCCAGTACTTC. As protein: CSAQRGRGETQYF.

The J gene is TRBJ2-7, the V gene TRBV28, with 7 bases fitting TRBD1. The CDR3 extends over 14 amino acids. CDR1 is MDHEN and CDR2 is SYDVKM in the germline V gene. V was pared by 10 bases and J by 0 bases, with 9 bases of the junction left unmatched. The CDR3 DNA is TGTGCCACCCTCCCCAGGGGGAGCTCCTACGAGCAGTACTTC. This translates into CATLPRGSSYEQYF.

This clonotype was detected only once. The genes are TRBV10-3 and TRBJ2-1; 10 bases agree with TRBD2. The CDR3 loop spans 17 amino acids. CDR1 ENHRY and CDR2 SYGVKD come from the germline V gene. The trim removed 10 bases at V and 10 bases at J, leaving 22 bases unmatched. CDR3 DNA: TGTGCCACCCGACAGCCAAAACAAGCGGGAGGGAGCGAGGAGCAGTTCTTC. Its translation: CATRQPKQAGGSEEQFF.

The chain joins TRBV30 to TRBJ1-2; D gene ambiguous. The CDR3 has 13 residues. The ends were cut back, 2 bases at V and 4 bases at J, with 11 bases in the middle. CDR1 and CDR2 from the germline V gene are GTSNPN and SVGIG (reference sequence). The CDR3 DNA reads TGTGCCTGGAGTCCGGTTAGTCCCTATGGCTACACCTTC. Translated: CAWSPVSPYGYTF.

The rearrangement links TRBV7-9 to TRBJ1-1, with 8 nucleotides matching TRBD1. Unmatched junction bases numbered 6, after V lost 5 bases and J lost 1 base. The CDR3 length is 15 residues. The germline V gene has CDR1 SEHNR and CDR2 FQNEAQ (reference sequence). The CDR3 here is CASSPTGGKNTEAFF. The CDR3 DNA reads as TGTGCCAGCAGCCCCACAGGGGGTAAGAACACTGAAGCTTTCTTT.

The sample holds a few counts of this clonotype. CDR3 in amino acids: CSVPRGETQYF. Here the CDR3 DNA reads TGCAGCGTTCCCCGGGGGGAGACCCAGTACTTC. This chain joins TRBV29-1 and TRBJ2-5, with D tentatively TRBD2 (6 bases). The CDR3 length is 11 residues. CDR1 SQVTM and CDR2 ANQGSEA come from the germline V gene. The V gene lost 5 bases and the J gene lost 5 bases, with 9 bases spanning the gap.

V and J are TRBV6-5 and TRBJ1-2, with D unresolved. The V end was cut by 4 bases, the J end by 8 bases, with 8 bases between. The CDR3 contains 11 residues. The germline gives CDR1 MNHEY, CDR2 SVGAGI. The CDR3 here is CASSSLFGYTF. CDR3 nucleotide sequence: TGTGCCAGCAGTTCCCTGTTCGGCTACACCTTC.

The V and J genes are TRBV12-3 or TRBV12-4 and TRBJ1-6; 8 bases map to TRBD1. This CDR3 comprises 14 residues. The ends lost 7 bases at V and 6 bases at J; junction bases unmatched: 5. CDR3 in DNA: TGTGCCAGCACTCCGGACAGGGCTAATTCACCCCTCCACTTT. It translates to CASTPDRANSPLHF.

The rearrangement joins TRBV15 to TRBJ2-3, with 8 bases identical to TRBD2. The V gene end was trimmed by 0 bases and the J gene end by 2 bases; junction bases not matched to a gene: 7. This CDR3 spans 17 amino acids. Germline lookup yields CDR1 LNHNV and CDR2 YYDKDF (reference sequence). As DNA, the CDR3 is TGTGCCACCAGCAGAGATCGCGAAGCGGGGGCCACAGATACGCAGTATTTT. It yields the protein CATSRDREAGATDTQYF.

This chain joins TRBV7-3 and TRBJ1-5; no clear D gene. Trimming shortened V by 5 bases and J by 7 bases, and 12 bases separated the two germline ends. The CDR3 loop spans 13 amino acids. Germline values: CDR1 SGHTA, CDR2 FQGTGA. The CDR3 loop reads CASSQLDGQPQHF. The CDR3, as DNA: TGTGCCAGCAGCCAATTGGACGGGCAGCCCCAGCATTTT.

The chain links TRBV5-1 to TRBJ2-3; D uncertain. Per the germline V gene, CDR1 is SGHRS and CDR2 is YFSETQ. V was clipped by 4 bases and J by 9 bases, with 12 bases between them. The CDR3 extends over 12 amino acids. The CDR3 region is CASSPQSSTQYF. CDR3 nucleotide sequence: TGCGCCAGCAGCCCCCAGTCCAGCACGCAGTATTTT.

The chain recombines TRBV3-1 with TRBJ1-2; D is perhaps TRBD1 (5 bases). V was trimmed by 1 base and J by 6 bases, leaving 9 bases between them. The CDR3 loop spans 13 amino acids. Germline-derived CDR1 and CDR2 are LGHDT and YNNKEL (reference sequence). CDR3 region: CASSQADRHGYTF. CDR3 in DNA: TGTGCCAGCAGCCAAGCAGACAGACATGGCTACACCTTC.

J is TRBJ2-5 and V is TRBV3-1, with 8 bases fitting TRBD2. The CDR3 has 16 residues. Germline V gene lookup returns CDR1 LGHDT and CDR2 YNNKEL (reference sequence). V lost 2 bases to trimming and J lost 5 bases; unmatched junction nucleotides: 10. CDR3: CASSQTLAGFGETQYF. The CDR3 DNA follows: TGTGCCAGCAGCCAAACTCTAGCGGGCTTCGGGGAGACCCAGTACTTC.

The rearrangement links TRBV28 to TRBJ2-1; a possible D gene is TRBD2 (6 bases). Germline V CDR1 and CDR2: MDHEN, SYDVKM. The CDR3 has 13 residues. V lost 1 base and J 10 bases, leaving 11 bases between the germline ends. The CDR3 loop reads CASSLSGLAEQFF. Written as DNA, the CDR3 is TGTGCCAGCAGTTTATCGGGTCTAGCGGAGCAGTTCTTC.

In this sample, this clonotype turned up a few times. Relative to the germline gene, one junction end is altered; a read error may explain this. V is TRBV5-1 and J is TRBJ2-3, with 9 bases aligning to TRBD2. Germline CDR1 and CDR2: SGHRS and YFSETQ. The CDR3 consists of 15 residues. In DNA form, the CDR3 reads TGTGCCAGCAGCTTAAGGACTAGCGGCACAGATACGCAGTATTTT. Translated, it gives CASSLRTSGTDTQYF. Looking up the rest from reference TRBV5-1 and TRBJ2-3 gives the full variable domain: KAGVTQTPRYLIKTRGQQVTLSCSPISGHRSVSWYQQTPGQGLQFLFEYFSETQRNKGNFPGRFSGRQFSNSRSEMNVSTLELGDSALYLCASSLRTSGTDTQYFGPGTRLTVL.

The V call is TRBV5-1, the J call TRBJ2-6; D not resolved. Germline lookup yields CDR1 SGHRS and CDR2 YFSETQ. V was trimmed by 2 bases and J by 4 bases, leaving 10 bases between them. The CDR3 is 15 amino acids. CDR3 residues: CASSFQTTGANVLTF. The CDR3 DNA sequence: TGCGCCAGCAGCTTCCAAACAACCGGGGCCAACGTCCTGACTTTC.

This clonotype was detected ten times or more. The rearrangement joins TRBV27 to TRBJ2-5; D remains unclear. The CDR3 sequence is 11 residues long. CDR1 is MNHEY, CDR2 SMNVEV, per germline (reference sequence). Trimming removed 6 bases at V and 1 base at J, with 3 bases between. In DNA, the CDR3 is TGTGCCAGCAGCTTCCAAGAGACCCAGTACTTC. It encodes CASSFQETQYF.

The V call is TRBV20-1, the J call TRBJ1-5; D is perhaps TRBD1 (5 bases). The V end lost 0 bases, the J end lost 0 bases, and 9 bases lay between the germline ends. Germline V CDR1 and CDR2: DFQATT, SNEGSKA (reference sequence). The CDR3 has 15 residues. The CDR3 sequence is CSAREVQGSNQPQHF. Written as DNA, the CDR3 is TGCAGTGCTAGAGAGGTCCAGGGTAGCAATCAGCCCCAGCATTTT.

This clonotype has just a few counts. The chain combines TRBV20-1 with TRBJ2-7; D not resolved. The CDR3 is 11 amino acids. Germline V lookup: CDR1 DFQATT, CDR2 SNEGSKA (reference sequence). V gave up 1 base and J gave up 3 bases, with 4 bases separating them. Here the CDR3 reads CSARGVYEQYF. The CDR3, as DNA: TGCAGTGCTAGAGGGGTCTACGAGCAGTACTTC.

The chain joins TRBV7-2 to TRBJ2-3; TRBD2 matches at 9 bases. This CDR3 is built from 14 residues. Germline loops: CDR1 SGHTA, CDR2 FQGNSA. With V trimmed by 5 bases and J by 7 bases, 7 bases remained unmatched. The CDR3 protein is CASSATGTSHTQYF. In DNA form, the CDR3 reads TGTGCCAGCAGCGCAACCGGGACTAGCCATACGCAGTATTTT.